The sequence of this T cell receptor beta chain was determined in a study of blood T cell repertoires in COVID-19. At the level of the study: The United States, Italy and Spain provided the acute and convalescent COVID-19 samples. PBMCs, B-cell-depleted T cells, or T cells provided the cDNA or gDNA that made up the material.

Original analysis: Using reference gene primer amplification, nucleated cell counts were estimated. The repertoire was sequenced with immunoSEQ multiplex PCR; TCRdb's copy has only in-frame clones and lacks some. D and trimming come from the DNA, and the V and J calls and clone size come from that table. The sample consists of just over 250,000 clones, about 90% of them appearing once. CDR1 and CDR2 (germline): MDHEN, SYDVKM. Trimming took 3 bases from V and 8 from J, leaving 14 bases between them. This CDR3 spans 14 amino acids. Seattle patient enrollment occurred during active infection, with longitudinal follow-up thereafter.

The clonotype originates from a woman in her sixties or seventies with COVID-19, enrolled during active disease. This chain uses TRBV28 with TRBJ1-5; tentative D call: TRBD1 (5 bases). Source material: peripheral blood. CDR3 protein: CASSFLLTVKPQHF. CDR3 bases: TGTGCCAGCAGTTTCCTTTTGACAGTAAAGCCCCAGCATTTT.